Each of the 25 T cell receptor beta chains below was sequenced from the same sample in a study of blood T cell repertoires in COVID-19. Sequencing was performed with immunoSEQ multiplex PCR; in TCRdb, only in-frame clones are kept and a portion is missing. The table shows 150,000 to 200,000 clones, with around 89% occurring only once. Specimen: peripheral blood. The source of these receptors is a human donor in a cohort sampled during active COVID-19.

This sequence joins TRBV5-6 and TRBJ1-6; D perhaps matches TRBD1 (5 bases). The CDR3 is made up of 14 amino acids. Germline-derived CDR1 and CDR2 are SGHDT and YYEEEE. The V end lost 4 bases, the J end lost 5 bases, and 10 bases lay between the germline ends. The CDR3 protein is CASSPWGNNSPLHF. CDR3 bases: TGTGCCAGCAGCCCATGGGGCAATAATTCACCCCTCCACTTT.

The V call is TRBV5-1, the J call TRBJ2-3; D is perhaps TRBD2 (5 bases). There are 13 residues in the CDR3. The V end was cut by 7 bases, the J end by 2 bases, with 11 bases between. Germline CDR1 SGHRS, CDR2 YFSETQ. In nucleotides, the CDR3 is TGCGCCAGCCGGAGCGGCACCACAGATACGCAGTATTTT. This codes for CASRSGTTDTQYF.

The V and J genes are TRBV7-9 and TRBJ2-3, with 8 bases matching TRBD1. This CDR3 is built from 14 residues. The junction had 5 bases not matched to a gene; V was cut back by 5 bases and J by 4 bases. CDR1 and CDR2 (germline): SEHNR, FQNEAQ (reference sequence). CDR3 in DNA: TGTGCCAGCAGCCCCCGACAGGGGTCAGATACGCAGTATTTT. Amino acids: CASSPRQGSDTQYF.

The J gene is TRBJ2-7, the V gene TRBV6-5; D may be TRBD2 (5 bases). Trimming removed 5 bases from V and 2 bases from J, with 10 bases in between. This CDR3 contains 13 residues. Germline V gene sequence: CDR1 MNHEY, CDR2 SVGAGI. The CDR3 coding sequence is TGTGCCAGCAGTCCCGGGAAAACCTACGAGCAGTACTTC. This encodes CASSPGKTYEQYF.

This clone was counted a few times. The chain employs TRBV27 and TRBJ2-2; D may be TRBD2 (5 bases). The V gene lost 5 bases and the J gene lost 6 bases, with 10 bases spanning the gap. Germline V CDR1 and CDR2: MNHEY, SMNVEV (reference sequence). This CDR3 spans 13 amino acids. The CDR3 region has the DNA TGTGCCAGCAGTGTACTAGTCTCCGGGGAGCTGTTTTTT. Translating it yields CASSVLVSGELFF.

CDR3 amino acids: CASSRGGWQPQHF. CDR3 DNA: TGTGCCAGCAGCCGAGGGGGCTGGCAGCCCCAGCATTTT. V and J are TRBV6-2 or TRBV6-3 and TRBJ1-5; TRBD1 matches 7 bases. The CDR3 extends over 13 amino acids. CDR1 and CDR2 (germline): MNHEY, SVGEGT. Trimming took 6 bases from V and 7 from J; bases not matched to a gene: 6.

The V and J genes are TRBV20-1 and TRBJ1-6; D is unresolved. Germline CDR1 and CDR2: DFQATT and SNEGSKA (reference sequence). The CDR3 covers 11 residues. V gave up 5 bases and J gave up 14 bases, with 13 bases separating them. The CDR3 sequence is CSAVELPALHF. The CDR3 bases are TGCAGTGCTGTAGAACTTCCGGCCCTCCACTTT.

The V call is TRBV2, the J call TRBJ2-7; 8 bases line up with TRBD1. Germline loops: CDR1 SNHLY, CDR2 FYNNEI. The CDR3 has 14 amino acids. After removal of 4 bases from V and 4 bases from J, the junction contained 6 bases not matched to a gene. CDR3 sequence (DNA): TGTGCCAGCAGTGGGAGCGGACAGGGTTACGAGCAGTACTTC. Its translation: CASSGSGQGYEQYF.

The J gene is TRBJ1-2, the V gene TRBV3-1 (or the pseudogene TRBV3-2), with D perhaps TRBD1 (6 bases). In germline, CDR1 is LGHDT, CDR2 YNNKEL (reference sequence). This CDR3 contains 14 residues. Trimming left V 0 bases short and J 5 bases short, with 10 bases between. The CDR3 reads CASSQEGAGYGYTF. For the CDR3, the DNA is TGTGCCAGCAGCCAAGAGGGGGCTGGTTATGGCTACACCTTC.

The chain joins TRBV5-1 to TRBJ2-7, with D possibly TRBD2 on 6 matching bases. Trimming stripped 0 bases from V and 6 bases from J, with 13 bases between. CDR3 length equals 14 residues. The germline gives CDR1 SGHRS, CDR2 YFSETQ. The CDR3 nucleotides are TGCGCCAGCAGCTTGGATGGGAGGCCGTCCGAGCAGTACTTC. It translates to CASSLDGRPSEQYF.

This chain links TRBV19 with TRBJ2-1; 8 bases match TRBD2. V gave up 6 bases and J gave up 3 bases; unmatched junction bases: 7. Germline values: CDR1 LNHDA, CDR2 SQIVND (reference sequence). The CDR3 consists of 15 residues. Here the CDR3 reads CASRPGTSVYNEQFF. As DNA, the CDR3 is TGTGCCAGTAGGCCTGGGACTAGTGTCTACAATGAGCAGTTCTTC.

The DNA of the CDR3 is TGTGCCAGCAGCTTCGTGGTGGGAGGAATCACAGATACGCAGTATTTT. The encoded protein is CASSFVVGGITDTQYF. The chain is built from TRBV11-1 and TRBJ2-3, with a possible D match to TRBD2 (6 bases). CDR3 length: 16 residues. V gave up 3 bases and J gave up 2 bases, with 15 bases separating them. Looked up from germline, CDR1 is SGHAT and CDR2 is FQDESV (reference sequence). Looking up the rest from reference TRBV11-1 and TRBJ2-3 gives the full variable domain: EAEVAQSPRYKITEKSQAVAFWCDPISGHATLYWYRQILGQGPELLVQFQDESVVDDSQLPKDRFSAERLKGVDSTLKIQPAELGDSAMYLCASSFVVGGITDTQYFGPGTRLTVL.

The CDR3 protein is CASSHGGAGGPSSYEQYF. The DNA for the CDR3 is TGTGCCAGCAGCCACGGCGGAGCGGGAGGGCCATCGTCCTACGAGCAGTACTTC. V gene TRBV5-4 combines with J gene TRBJ2-7, with 10 bases aligning to TRBD2. Germline lookup yields CDR1 SGHNT and CDR2 YYREEE (reference sequence). This CDR3 spans 18 amino acids. The ends lost 4 bases at V and 1 base at J; junction bases unmatched: 14.

This clone is a singleton in its sample. Other DNA sequences of this sample code for an identical CDR3. The J gene is TRBJ2-7, the V gene TRBV5-1; 8 nucleotides align to TRBD1. The CDR3 has 14 amino acids. The ends lost 4 bases at V and 2 bases at J; junction bases unmatched: 5. The germline CDR1 and CDR2 sequences are SGHRS and YFSETQ. CDR3 region: CASSTGQGAYEQYF. For the CDR3, the DNA is TGCGCCAGCAGCACCGGACAGGGTGCCTACGAGCAGTACTTC.

The rearrangement uses TRBV27 and TRBJ2-7; 9 nucleotides align to TRBD2. The J segment lost 7 bases and the V segment lost 0 bases, leaving 16 bases of the junction unmatched. The CDR3 totals 18 residues. Germline V gene sequence: CDR1 MNHEY, CDR2 SMNVEV (reference sequence). The CDR3 region is CASSLSTPWAGGPGEQYF. CDR3 DNA sequence: TGTGCCAGCAGTTTATCGACCCCTTGGGCGGGAGGGCCGGGGGAGCAGTACTTC.

This clone showed up just once. V and J are TRBV2 and TRBJ1-2; D may be TRBD1 (5 bases). Germline V gene data show CDR1 as SNHLY and CDR2 as FYNNEI. The CDR3 runs to 14 residues. Deletions cut 6 bases from V and 4 bases from J, with 15 bases between. CDR3 protein: CASRGREKTYGYTF. The CDR3 region has the DNA TGTGCCAGCAGGGGGCGGGAAAAGACCTATGGCTACACCTTC.

The chain couples TRBV29-1 to TRBJ1-3; no reliable D call. The germline gives CDR1 SQVTM, CDR2 ANQGSEA. The CDR3 covers 12 residues. V was clipped by 7 bases and J by 0 bases, with 7 bases between them. Here the CDR3 DNA reads TGCAGCGGGAGCCTCTCTGGAAACACCATATATTTT. It specifies CSGSLSGNTIYF. Using reference TRBV29-1 and TRBJ1-3 for the parts outside the CDR3, the full variable domain is SAVISQKPSRDICQRGTSLTIQCQVDSQVTMMFWYRQQPGQSLTLIATANQGSEATYESGFVIDKFPISRPNLTFSTLTVSNMSPEDSSIYLCSGSLSGNTIYFGEGSWLTVV.

This clone showed up just once. The chain is built from TRBV29-1 and TRBJ2-1; maybe TRBD1 (5 bases). Germline V gives CDR1 SQVTM, CDR2 ANQGSEA. Trimming cost V 0 bases and J 9 bases, with 6 bases left between them. The CDR3 totals 11 residues. CDR3 amino acids: CSVEDRVEQFF. Here the CDR3 DNA reads TGCAGCGTTGAAGACAGGGTTGAGCAGTTCTTC.

The J gene is TRBJ1-1, the V gene TRBV3-1 (or the pseudogene TRBV3-2); the match to TRBD1 covers 9 bases. The J segment lost 5 bases and the V segment lost 4 bases, leaving 11 bases of the junction unmatched. Germline CDR1 LGHDT, CDR2 YNNKEL (reference sequence). The CDR3 totals 16 residues. The DNA of the CDR3 is TGTGCCAGCAGCCCTCGAGAGGACAGGGGAGGAACTGAAGCTTTCTTT. This codes for CASSPREDRGGTEAFF.

This chain uses TRBV4-3 with TRBJ1-2, with D uncertain. The CDR3 runs 12 residues. Germline CDR1 is LGHNA and CDR2 is YSLEER. V lost 8 bases and J 2 bases, leaving 9 bases between the germline ends. The CDR3 loop is CASSGFNYGYTF. DNA for the CDR3: TGCGCCAGCTCGGGTTTCAACTATGGCTACACCTTC.

The chain recombines TRBV6-1 with TRBJ2-7; 11 nucleotides match TRBD1. The CDR3 is 16 amino acids. The germline CDR1 and CDR2 sequences are MNHNS and SASEGT. The V gene end was trimmed by 2 bases and the J gene end by 2 bases; junction bases not matched to a gene: 5. The CDR3 region has the DNA TGTGCCAGCAGTGAACTGGGACAGGGGGATCCCTACGAGCAGTACTTC. Its protein product is CASSELGQGDPYEQYF.

The rearrangement joins TRBV4-2 to TRBJ2-1; TRBD2 matches 8 bases. From germline, CDR1 is LGHNA and CDR2 YNFKEQ. Unmatched junction bases numbered 5, after V lost 7 bases and J lost 3 bases. The CDR3 is 14 amino acids. The CDR3 is CASTSAGDYNEQFF. CDR3 bases: TGTGCCAGCACCTCAGCGGGAGACTACAATGAGCAGTTCTTC.

This clone turned up a few times. V gene TRBV30 combines with J gene TRBJ1-2; TRBD1 matches 8 bases. Trimming took 5 bases from V and 0 from J; bases not matched to a gene: 8. The CDR3 is 15 residues long. Germline values: CDR1 GTSNPN, CDR2 SVGIG (reference sequence). In DNA, the CDR3 is TGTGCCTGGTGCGACAGGGGACGCCCTAACTATGGCTACACCTTC. Its protein product is CAWCDRGRPNYGYTF.

This clone turned up a few times. The chain recombines TRBV6-5 with TRBJ2-5; D might be TRBD1 (6 bases). Trimming took off 11 bases at V and 5 bases at J, with 21 bases between the two ends. The CDR3 is made up of 14 amino acids. The germline gives CDR1 MNHEY, CDR2 SVGAGI. This CDR3 reads CAASTIGQSETQYF. Written as DNA, the CDR3 is TGTGCCGCCTCCACTATCGGACAGTCGGAGACCCAGTACTTC.

This chain links TRBV25-1 with TRBJ2-5; TRBD1 might be the D (5 bases). V shed 1 base and J shed 4 bases, with 10 bases lying between them. CDR3 length: 14 residues. CDR1 and CDR2 (germline): MGHDK, SYGVNS. The CDR3 loop reads CASSESQGIETQYF. The CDR3 region has the DNA TGTGCCAGCAGTGAATCGCAGGGTATAGAGACCCAGTACTTC.